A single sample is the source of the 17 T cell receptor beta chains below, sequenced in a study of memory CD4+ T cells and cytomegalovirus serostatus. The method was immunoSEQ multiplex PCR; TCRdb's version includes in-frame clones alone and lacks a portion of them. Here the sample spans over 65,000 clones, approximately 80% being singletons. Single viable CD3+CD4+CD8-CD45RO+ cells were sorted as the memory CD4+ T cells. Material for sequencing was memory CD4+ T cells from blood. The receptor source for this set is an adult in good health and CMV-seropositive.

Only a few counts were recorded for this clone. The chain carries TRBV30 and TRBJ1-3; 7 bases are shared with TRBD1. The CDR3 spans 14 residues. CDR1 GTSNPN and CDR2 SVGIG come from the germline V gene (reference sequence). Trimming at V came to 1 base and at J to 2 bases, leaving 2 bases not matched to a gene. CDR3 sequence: CAWSEGAPGNTIYF. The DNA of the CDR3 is TGTGCCTGGAGTGAGGGGGCCCCTGGAAACACCATATATTTT.

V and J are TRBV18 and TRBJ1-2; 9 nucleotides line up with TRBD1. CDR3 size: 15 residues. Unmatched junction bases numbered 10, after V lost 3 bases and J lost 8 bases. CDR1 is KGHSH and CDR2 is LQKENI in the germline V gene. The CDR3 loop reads CASSPRTGEVGGYTF. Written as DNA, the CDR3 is TGTGCCAGCTCACCCAGGACAGGGGAGGTCGGCGGCTACACCTTC.

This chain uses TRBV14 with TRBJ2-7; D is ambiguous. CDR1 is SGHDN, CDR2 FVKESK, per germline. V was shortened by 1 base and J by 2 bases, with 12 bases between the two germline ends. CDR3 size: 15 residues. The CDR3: CASSQGYTITYEQYF. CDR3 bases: TGTGCCAGCAGCCAAGGGTACACGATTACCTACGAGCAGTACTTC.

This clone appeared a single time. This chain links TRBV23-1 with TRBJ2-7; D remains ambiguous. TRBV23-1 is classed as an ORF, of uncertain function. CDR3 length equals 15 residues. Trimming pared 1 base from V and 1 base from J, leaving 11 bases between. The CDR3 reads CASSQWEARSYEQYF. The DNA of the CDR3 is TGCGCCAGCAGTCAATGGGAAGCCCGGTCCTACGAGCAGTACTTC.

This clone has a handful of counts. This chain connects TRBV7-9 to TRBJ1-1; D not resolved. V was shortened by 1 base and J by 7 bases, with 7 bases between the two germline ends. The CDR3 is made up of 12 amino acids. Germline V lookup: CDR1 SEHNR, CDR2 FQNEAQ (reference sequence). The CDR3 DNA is TGTGCCAGCAGCTTAGATTCGGATGAAGCTTTCTTT. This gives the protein CASSLDSDEAFF.

The CDR3 DNA reads TGTGCCAGCAGTTTATTGACAGGGCGGAGAAGGGACAATGAGCAGTTCTTC. Encoded protein: CASSLLTGRRRDNEQFF. The rearrangement uses TRBV28 and TRBJ2-1; TRBD1 aligns across 7 bases. CDR1 MDHEN and CDR2 SYDVKM come from the germline V gene. This CDR3 region has 17 residues. Unmatched junction bases numbered 11, after V lost 1 base and J lost 5 bases.

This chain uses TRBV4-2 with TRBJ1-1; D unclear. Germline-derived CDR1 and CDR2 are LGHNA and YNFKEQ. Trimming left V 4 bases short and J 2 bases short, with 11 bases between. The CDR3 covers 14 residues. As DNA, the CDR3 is TGTGCCAGCAGCCCCGACCGGGTAAACACTGAAGCTTTCTTT. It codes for CASSPDRVNTEAFF.

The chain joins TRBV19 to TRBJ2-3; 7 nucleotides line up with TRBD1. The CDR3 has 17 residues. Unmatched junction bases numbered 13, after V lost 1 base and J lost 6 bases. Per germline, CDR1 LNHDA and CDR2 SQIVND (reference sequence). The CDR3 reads CASSIATWAGGEDTQYF. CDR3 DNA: TGTGCCAGTAGTATAGCTACGTGGGCAGGGGGAGAGGATACGCAGTATTTT.

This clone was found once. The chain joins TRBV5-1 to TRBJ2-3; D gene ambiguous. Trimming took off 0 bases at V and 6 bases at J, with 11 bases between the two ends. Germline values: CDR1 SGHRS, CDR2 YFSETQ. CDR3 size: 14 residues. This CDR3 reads CASSLARMRDTQYF. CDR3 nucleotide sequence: TGCGCCAGCAGCTTGGCCAGGATGCGGGATACGCAGTATTTT.

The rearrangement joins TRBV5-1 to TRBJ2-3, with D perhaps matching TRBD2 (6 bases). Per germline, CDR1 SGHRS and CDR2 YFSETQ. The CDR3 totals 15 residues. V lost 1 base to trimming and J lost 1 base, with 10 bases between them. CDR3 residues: CASSLRDSGTDTQYF. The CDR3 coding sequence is TGCGCCAGCAGCTTGAGGGACTCGGGCACAGATACGCAGTATTTT.

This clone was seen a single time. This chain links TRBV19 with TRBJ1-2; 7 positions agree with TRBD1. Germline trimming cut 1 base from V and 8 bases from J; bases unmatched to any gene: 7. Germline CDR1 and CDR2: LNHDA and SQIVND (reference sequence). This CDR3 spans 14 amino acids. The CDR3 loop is CASSIGSDRRGYTF. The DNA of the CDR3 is TGTGCCAGTAGTATAGGATCGGACAGGCGGGGCTACACCTTC. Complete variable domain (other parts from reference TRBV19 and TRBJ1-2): DGGITQSPKYLFRKEGQNVTLSCEQNLNHDAMYWYRQDPGQGLRLIYYSQIVNDFQKGDIAEGYSVSREKKESFPLTVTSAQKNPTAFYLCASSIGSDRRGYTFGSGTRLTVV.

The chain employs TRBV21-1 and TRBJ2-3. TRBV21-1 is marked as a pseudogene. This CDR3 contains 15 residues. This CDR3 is CASSNDGGGPDTQYF. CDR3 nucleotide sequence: TGTGCCAGCAGCAATGACGGGGGCGGGCCAGATACGCAGTATTTT.

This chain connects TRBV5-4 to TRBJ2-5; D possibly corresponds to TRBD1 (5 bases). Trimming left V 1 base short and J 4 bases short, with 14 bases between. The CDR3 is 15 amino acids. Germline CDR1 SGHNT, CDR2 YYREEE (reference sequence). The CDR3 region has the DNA TGTGCCAGCAGCTTGAATTGGGGTACAGGAGAGACCCAGTACTTC. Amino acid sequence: CASSLNWGTGETQYF.

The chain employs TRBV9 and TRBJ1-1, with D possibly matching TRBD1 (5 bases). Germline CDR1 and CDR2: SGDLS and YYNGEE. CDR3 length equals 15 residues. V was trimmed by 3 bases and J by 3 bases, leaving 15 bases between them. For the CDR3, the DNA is TGTGCCAGCAGCGGAGTCGCTGGGGGGGACACTGAAGCTTTCTTT. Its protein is CASSGVAGGDTEAFF.

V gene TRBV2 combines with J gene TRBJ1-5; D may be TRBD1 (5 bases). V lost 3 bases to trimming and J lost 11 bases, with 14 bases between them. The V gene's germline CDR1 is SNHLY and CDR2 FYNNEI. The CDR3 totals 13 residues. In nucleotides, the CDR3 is TGTGCCAGCAGTGAGGACATGGGGAGAGCCCAGCATTTT. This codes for CASSEDMGRAQHF.

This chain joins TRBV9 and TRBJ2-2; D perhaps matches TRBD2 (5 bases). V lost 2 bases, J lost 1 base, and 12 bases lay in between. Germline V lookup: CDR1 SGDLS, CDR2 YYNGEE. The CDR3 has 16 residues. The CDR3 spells CASSVGLSGNTGELFF. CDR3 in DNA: TGTGCCAGCAGCGTGGGCTTGAGCGGGAACACCGGGGAGCTGTTTTTT. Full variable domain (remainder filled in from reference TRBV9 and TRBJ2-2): DSGVTQTPKHLITATGQRVTLRCSPRSGDLSVYWYQQSLDQGLQFLIQYYNGEERAKGNILERFSAQQFPDLHSELNLSSLELGDSALYFCASSVGLSGNTGELFFGEGSRLTVL.

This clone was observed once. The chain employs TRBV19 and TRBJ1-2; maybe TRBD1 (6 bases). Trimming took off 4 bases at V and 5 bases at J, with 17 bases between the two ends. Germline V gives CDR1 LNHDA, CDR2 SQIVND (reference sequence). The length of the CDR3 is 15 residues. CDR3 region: CASSTDSLPYYGYTF. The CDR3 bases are TGTGCCAGTAGTACGGACAGTCTTCCGTATTATGGCTACACCTTC.